This T cell receptor (beta chain) was sequenced in a study of blood T cell repertoires in COVID-19. Turning to the study itself: Acute and convalescent COVID-19 samples came from the United States, Italy and Spain.

In the original analysis: It was from reference gene primer amplification that nucleated cell counts were estimated. Assay: immunoSEQ multiplex PCR; the TCRdb copy retains only in-frame clones and omits some. V, J and clone size are those of that table, while D and trimming were read from the DNA. This table holds 200,000 to 250,000 clones, about 85% found once. The J segment lost 1 base and the V segment lost 0 bases, leaving 4 bases of the junction unmatched. The CDR3 runs 16 residues. CDR1 SGHRS and CDR2 YFSETQ come from the germline V gene. The receptor was derived from a woman older than 75 with active or convalescent COVID-19. Sequencing was done on a sample of peripheral blood. V is TRBV5-1 and J is TRBJ1-5; TRBD1 agrees at 7 bases. Written as DNA, the CDR3 is TGCGCCAGCAGCTTGGCGGCCAGGGGGAGCAATCAGCCCCAGCATTTT. Protein sequence: CASSLAARGSNQPQHF.